This record looks at one T cell receptor (beta chain) sequence and its context. The junction and the germline gene differ at one end; a read error may be behind it. Germline V gives CDR1 KGHSH, CDR2 LQKENI. CDR3 length equals 13 residues. The record originates from a study of OX40 agonist ivuxolimab in advanced cancers. This table comes from immunoSEQ multiplex PCR, and its TCRdb copy is limited to in-frame clones, with some not included. Among tens of thousands of clones listed, more than 75% were seen once. This specimen consisted of CD4+ or CD8+ T cells sorted from blood, obtained in a trial of the OX40 agonist ivuxolimab. The source of this sequence is an adult with an advanced solid tumor such as melanoma, head and neck, liver or kidney cancer. J is TRBJ1-1 and V is TRBV18; D call uncertain. The CDR3 DNA follows: TGTGCCAGCTCTCCACAGAGGAACACTGAAGCTTTCTTT. This translates into CASSPQRNTEAFF.